The 23 T cell receptor beta chains listed next were all sequenced from one sample in a study of cytomegalovirus exposure and HLA in healthy donors. Primers for the PCR totalled 60 Vbeta and 13 Jbeta. Data came from immunoSEQ multiplex PCR; TCRdb stores just in-frame clones and leaves some out. The table records 100,000 to 150,000 clones, 65% to 85% of them present only once. The sequenced material came from PBMCs. The source is a young man in good health and CMV-seropositive.

The rearrangement uses TRBV27 and TRBJ2-3; 8 bases agree with TRBD2. With V trimmed by 8 bases and J by 14 bases, 21 bases remained unmatched. The CDR3 extends over 15 amino acids. In germline, CDR1 is MNHEY, CDR2 SMNVEV (reference sequence). The CDR3 DNA is TGTGCCAGCTACCCTTTACGGGAGGGCCCGGGGTGGGGGTATTTT. Residues: CASYPLREGPGWGYF.

As to this clone: In the same sample, other DNA sequences code for this CDR3. CDR3 DNA: TGTGCCTGGAGTGGAGGGACAGCTCGCAATCAGCCCCAGCATTTT. Its translation: CAWSGGTARNQPQHF. The chain employs TRBV30 and TRBJ1-5; TRBD1 aligns across 7 bases. J lost 2 bases, V lost 1 base, and 5 bases had no gene match. Germline V CDR1 and CDR2: GTSNPN, SVGIG (reference sequence). The CDR3 has 15 residues.

The chain has TRBV4-3 and TRBJ2-3; 11 bases match TRBD2. V lost 4 bases to trimming and J lost 2 bases; unmatched junction nucleotides: 17. Germline CDR1 and CDR2: LGHNA and YSLEER. The CDR3 consists of 20 residues. The CDR3 nucleotides read TGCGCCAGCAGCCTAGTCAATTTAGCGGGAGGGCTTCCTCCCACAGATACGCAGTATTTT. Its protein product is CASSLVNLAGGLPPTDTQYF.

About this clone: In the same sample, other DNA sequences code for this CDR3. V gene TRBV27 combines with J gene TRBJ2-1; the D gene is possibly TRBD1 (5 bases). The ends were cut back, 3 bases at V and 5 bases at J, with 8 bases in the middle. Germline CDR1 MNHEY, CDR2 SMNVEV (reference sequence). The length of the CDR3 is 13 residues. As DNA, the CDR3 is TGTGCCAGCAGTTTGACAGTTAACAATGAGCAGTTCTTC. As protein: CASSLTVNNEQFF.

This clone has a handful of counts. V gene TRBV30 combines with J gene TRBJ1-2; 10 positions agree with TRBD1. With V trimmed by 3 bases and J by 2 bases, 3 bases remained unmatched. Germline V gene sequence: CDR1 GTSNPN, CDR2 SVGIG (reference sequence). The CDR3 is made up of 14 amino acids. The CDR3 spells CAWSATGGNYGYTF. DNA for the CDR3: TGTGCCTGGAGCGCGACAGGGGGCAACTATGGCTACACCTTC.

This clone came up once. This chain uses TRBV19 with TRBJ1-2, with a possible D match to TRBD1 (5 bases). Trimming pared 5 bases from V and 5 bases from J, leaving 15 bases between. The CDR3 is 14 amino acids. Per the germline V gene, CDR1 is LNHDA and CDR2 is SQIVND (reference sequence). The CDR3 is CASSFGGTAYGYTF. The DNA for the CDR3 is TGTGCCAGTAGTTTCGGGGGGACGGCATATGGCTACACCTTC.

The V call is TRBV19, the J call TRBJ2-3; D gene ambiguous. CDR1 LNHDA and CDR2 SQIVND come from the germline V gene (reference sequence). CDR3 length equals 12 residues. Trimming cost V 5 bases and J 0 bases, with 3 bases left between them. The DNA of the CDR3 is TGTGCCAGTAGTCTTAGCACAGATACGCAGTATTTT. The encoded protein is CASSLSTDTQYF.

The chain carries TRBV5-6 and TRBJ1-3; D not resolved. V was cut by 0 bases and J by 16 bases, with 17 bases left in between. Germline CDR1 and CDR2: SGHDT and YYEEEE. The CDR3 is 13 amino acids. In DNA, the CDR3 is TGTGCCAGCAGCTTGGTCGACGAACCAGCCGGGTATTTT. It is translated as CASSLVDEPAGYF. The full variable domain, completed using reference TRBV5-6 and TRBJ1-3, is DAGVTQSPTHLIKTRGQQVTLRCSPKSGHDTVSWYQQALGQGPQFIFQYYEEEERQRGNFPDRFSGHQFPNYSSELNVNALLLGDSALYLCASSLVDEPAGYFGEGSWLTVV.

As regards this clone: A junction end diverges from the germline sequence, so it may reflect a read error. V is TRBV5-5 and J is TRBJ1-1; possible D gene TRBD1, 6 bases. The V gene's germline CDR1 is SGHKS and CDR2 YYEKEE (reference sequence). The length of the CDR3 is 15 residues. CDR3 bases: TGTGCCAACAGCTCCCTGGGGGTCAGGGGAACTGAAGCTTTCTTT. Protein product: CANSSLGVRGTEAFF.

This clone was seen a few times. The chain uses TRBV7-2 and TRBJ2-1; tentative D call: TRBD2 (5 bases). Germline assignment: CDR1 SGHTA and CDR2 FQGNSA. This CDR3 has 15 amino acids. Trimming stripped 0 bases from V and 4 bases from J, with 10 bases between. CDR3 in amino acids: CASSLAPSPYNEQFF. The CDR3 DNA follows: TGTGCCAGCAGCTTAGCGCCTAGCCCTTACAATGAGCAGTTCTTC.

J is TRBJ2-3 and V is TRBV10-1; possible D gene TRBD1, 6 bases. The CDR3 is 14 residues long. The V end was cut by 3 bases, the J end by 1 base, with 8 bases between. The V gene's germline CDR1 is WNHNN and CDR2 SYGVQD (reference sequence). The CDR3 DNA is TGCGCCAGCAGTGAACGACAGGGCACAGATACGCAGTATTTT. Translation gives CASSERQGTDTQYF.

The V and J genes are TRBV11-2 and TRBJ1-1; D uncertain. Germline assignment: CDR1 SGHAT and CDR2 FQNNGV. Trimming removed 2 bases from V and 4 bases from J, with 11 bases in between. This CDR3 contains 14 residues. In nucleotides, the CDR3 is TGTGCCAGCAGCTTAAAGGAAGGGAGCACTGAAGCTTTCTTT. Translation: CASSLKEGSTEAFF. Full variable domain (outside the CDR3, taken from reference TRBV11-2 and TRBJ1-1): EAGVAQSPRYKIIEKRQSVAFWCNPISGHATLYWYQQILGQGPKLLIQFQNNGVVDDSQLPKDRFSAERLKGVDSTLKIQPAKLEDSAVYLCASSLKEGSTEAFFGQGTRLTVV.

CDR3 bases: TGCGCCAGCAGTCCAGACAGATCTCCCTTAGGGACTGAAGCTTTCTTT. Its protein product is CASSPDRSPLGTEAFF. The gene calls are TRBV5-1 and TRBJ1-1; weak D call: TRBD1 (5 bases). Trimming left V 5 bases short and J 5 bases short, with 22 bases between. CDR1 and CDR2 from the germline V gene are SGHRS and YFSETQ. This CDR3 comprises 16 residues.

The CDR3 nucleotides are TGTGCCAGCTCACTTAGACAGGTGAACACCGGGGAGCTGTTTTTT. Residues: CASSLRQVNTGELFF. The genes are TRBV18 and TRBJ2-2, with D possibly TRBD1 on 6 matching bases. V lost 4 bases to trimming and J lost 1 base, with 10 bases between them. Germline-derived CDR1 and CDR2 are KGHSH and LQKENI. The CDR3 totals 15 residues.

The chain recombines TRBV11-2 with TRBJ2-7, with D possibly TRBD1 on 6 matching bases. V was cut by 5 bases and J by 4 bases, with 18 bases left in between. There are 15 residues in the CDR3. Per the germline V gene, CDR1 is SGHAT and CDR2 is FQNNGV. The CDR3 reads CASSLGGQGVYEQYF. The CDR3 DNA is TGTGCCAGCAGCCTAGGGGGTCAGGGTGTGTACGAGCAGTACTTC.

The chain recombines TRBV12-5 with TRBJ2-2; no clear D gene. V was shortened by 6 bases and J by 0 bases, with 11 bases between the two germline ends. Germline-derived CDR1 and CDR2 are LGHNT and FRNRAP. The CDR3 covers 15 residues. CDR3 DNA: TGTGCTAGTGGCCCCCGCCAGTCGAACACCGGGGAGCTGTTTTTT. Translated, it gives CASGPRQSNTGELFF.

This chain uses TRBV19 with TRBJ1-2; 10 nucleotides align to TRBD1. This CDR3 spans 13 amino acids. Germline loops: CDR1 LNHDA, CDR2 SQIVND (reference sequence). Trimming cost V 4 bases and J 7 bases; bases outside gene matches: 3. The CDR3 spells CASSRTGGGGYTF. CDR3 DNA sequence: TGTGCCAGTAGTAGGACAGGGGGAGGTGGCTACACCTTC.

The chain carries TRBV19 and TRBJ2-7, with 7 nucleotides matching TRBD1. The CDR3 extends over 13 amino acids. Germline V CDR1 and CDR2: LNHDA, SQIVND (reference sequence). The trim removed 4 bases at V and 2 bases at J, leaving 2 bases unmatched. In DNA form, the CDR3 reads TGTGCCAGTAGTAACAGGGGTGCCTACGAGCAGTACTTC. It is translated as CASSNRGAYEQYF.

The genes are TRBV7-6 and TRBJ2-5; 8 positions agree with TRBD1. Per the germline V gene, CDR1 is SGHVS and CDR2 is FNYEAQ. The CDR3 extends over 16 amino acids. The junction had 6 bases not matched to a gene; V was cut back by 1 base and J by 2 bases. CDR3: CASSLVVGQDQETQYF. CDR3 sequence (DNA): TGTGCCAGCAGCTTAGTTGTGGGACAGGATCAAGAGACCCAGTACTTC.

V is TRBV4-2 and J is TRBJ2-3, with D maybe TRBD2 (7 bases). The CDR3 contains 16 residues. Germline V gene sequence: CDR1 LGHNA, CDR2 YNFKEQ. V was cut by 2 bases and J by 3 bases, with 15 bases left in between. The CDR3 is CASSQQERGGTDTQYF. CDR3 bases: TGTGCCAGCAGCCAACAAGAGAGGGGGGGGACAGATACGCAGTATTTT.

The genes are TRBV10-1 and TRBJ1-1, with 7 bases aligning to TRBD1. There are 15 residues in the CDR3. V lost 2 bases, J lost 8 bases, and 11 bases stayed unmatched. Looked up from germline, CDR1 is WNHNN and CDR2 is SYGVQD (reference sequence). The CDR3 spells CASSERSSGTDEAFF. In DNA, the CDR3 is TGCGCCAGCAGTGAGAGGAGTTCAGGGACAGACGAAGCTTTCTTT.

This sequence joins TRBV28 and TRBJ1-5, with 8 bases aligning to TRBD1. The junction had 10 bases not matched to a gene; V was cut back by 3 bases and J by 0 bases. The CDR3 sequence is 18 residues long. CDR1 MDHEN and CDR2 SYDVKM come from the germline V gene. CDR3 nucleotide sequence: TGTGCCAGCAGTTTGTCCAGGGGGCCGTCTTTTAGCAATCAGCCCCAGCATTTT. Protein sequence: CASSLSRGPSFSNQPQHF.

J is TRBJ1-3 and V is TRBV7-9, with 8 nucleotides matching TRBD1. After removal of 4 bases from V and 5 bases from J, the junction contained 7 bases not matched to a gene. CDR1 and CDR2 (germline): SEHNR, FQNEAQ (reference sequence). There are 15 residues in the CDR3. CDR3 nucleotides: TGTGCCAGCAGCTGGCCGGACAGGGAGAGAAACACCATATATTTT. This gives the protein CASSWPDRERNTIYF.